This record covers a single T cell receptor beta chain. The data derive from a study of tumor-infiltrating lymphocytes in oesophageal squamous cell carcinoma. TCRdb recomputed calls from the PCR reads with MiXCR, one row per CDR3 protein. This table holds 9,500 to 12,000 distinct CDR3 sequences, roughly 60% found once. Germline V lookup: CDR1 MNHNS, CDR2 SASEGT. The length of the CDR3 is 13 residues. This clonotype originated in a male donor with esophageal squamous cell carcinoma. The V call is TRBV6-1, the J call TRBJ2-1, with no clear D. The DNA end is more similar to TRBJ2-7, so the J call may be wrong. Sequences were obtained from esophageal tumor tissue. The CDR3 DNA reads as TGTGCCAGCAGTCAACTCTATGATAGCGAGCAGTACTTC. Its translation: CASSQLYDSEQYF.